The next 22 T cell receptor beta chains were all read from a single sample in a study of cytomegalovirus exposure and HLA in healthy donors. It was with 60 Vbeta and 13 Jbeta primers that the PCR ran. The repertoire was sequenced with immunoSEQ multiplex PCR; TCRdb's copy has only in-frame clones and lacks some. The repertoire consists of about 160,000 clones, with around nine tenths occurring once and the leading ten covering approximately 2%. Input material: PBMCs. The receptors derive from a woman aged 18-29 years in good health and CMV-seronegative.

The CDR3 bases are TGTGCCAGCAGTTTAGATTATGGCTCGGCGGCCATATATTTT. As protein: CASSLDYGSAAIYF. The chain carries TRBV28 and TRBJ1-3; D gene uncertain. Between the trimmed V and J ends, which lost 2 bases and 11 bases, there was a span of 16 bases. CDR3 length: 14 amino acids. Germline-derived CDR1 and CDR2 are MDHEN and SYDVKM. The whole variable domain, remainder taken from reference TRBV28 and TRBJ1-3, is DVKVTQSSRYLVKRTGEKVFLECVQDMDHENMFWYRQDPGLGLRLIYFSYDVKMKEKGDIPEGYSVSREKKERFSLILESASTNQTSMYLCASSLDYGSAAIYFGEGSWLTVV.

The chain links TRBV5-5 to TRBJ2-4; 7 bases align to TRBD1. Germline V gives CDR1 SGHKS, CDR2 YYEKEE (reference sequence). The CDR3 is 14 amino acids. V was pared by 3 bases and J by 6 bases, with 6 bases of the junction left unmatched. CDR3 sequence reads: CASSSRQGRNIQYF. The CDR3 DNA is TGTGCCAGCAGCTCCCGACAGGGACGAAACATTCAGTACTTC.

The chain has TRBV28 and TRBJ2-6; the D gene is possibly TRBD1 (5 bases). The germline V gene has CDR1 MDHEN and CDR2 SYDVKM. The germline V and J ends were trimmed by 3 bases and 4 bases, with 7 bases remaining between them. The length of the CDR3 is 14 residues. This CDR3 is CASSFRAGANVLTF. CDR3 DNA sequence: TGTGCCAGCAGTTTCAGGGCCGGGGCCAACGTCCTGACTTTC.

V usage is TRBV5-6 and J usage is TRBJ2-1; D not resolved. Germline CDR1 is SGHDT and CDR2 is YYEEEE. V lost 1 base to trimming and J lost 5 bases, with 4 bases between them. This CDR3 has 12 amino acids. The chain's CDR3 is CASSLSDNEQFF. CDR3 coding DNA: TGTGCCAGCAGCTTGTCGGACAATGAGCAGTTCTTC.

This clone was found once. The V gene is TRBV27, the J gene TRBJ2-1, with a tentative D call TRBD1 (6 bases). Between the trimmed V and J ends, which lost 2 bases and 5 bases, there was a span of 10 bases. CDR1 MNHEY and CDR2 SMNVEV come from the germline V gene (reference sequence). The CDR3 is 14 residues long. The CDR3 sequence: CASSLAGDHNEQFF. The DNA of the CDR3 is TGTGCCAGCAGTTTAGCAGGGGACCACAATGAGCAGTTCTTC.

The chain's CDR3 is CASPKHGNTEAFF. CDR3 in DNA: TGTGCCAGCCCAAAGCACGGTAACACTGAAGCTTTCTTT. This chain links TRBV27 with TRBJ1-1; the D is unclear. Germline CDR1 MNHEY, CDR2 SMNVEV (reference sequence). Trimming cost V 8 bases and J 2 bases, with 12 bases left between them. This CDR3 spans 13 amino acids.

V usage is TRBV25-1 and J usage is TRBJ2-7; 11 nucleotides align to TRBD2. CDR3 length equals 16 residues. From germline, CDR1 is MGHDK and CDR2 SYGVNS. V shed 4 bases and J 4 bases; nucleotides not matched to a gene: 9. The CDR3 nucleotides read TGTGCCAGCAGTGGACTAGCGGGGACGGGGATATACGAGCAGTACTTC. Translated: CASSGLAGTGIYEQYF.

This clone appeared a single time. This chain links TRBV10-3 with TRBJ2-3; 9 nucleotides line up with TRBD1. The CDR3 covers 17 residues. The V gene's germline CDR1 is ENHRY and CDR2 SYGVKD. Trimming cost V 4 bases and J 5 bases; bases outside gene matches: 13. CDR3 sequence (DNA): TGTGCCATCAGTGTGCACCTGCGGGACAGGGAGGAAGATACGCAGTATTTT. Translated, it gives CAISVHLRDREEDTQYF.

The V gene is TRBV19, the J gene TRBJ2-3; 10 nucleotides match TRBD2. The CDR3 consists of 19 residues. Germline V CDR1 and CDR2: LNHDA, SQIVND (reference sequence). With 1 base clipped from V and 0 bases from J, the junction kept 10 bases outside the gene matches. The CDR3 here is CASSIGVLAGTTSTDTQYF. The CDR3 coding sequence is TGTGCCAGTAGTATAGGTGTACTAGCGGGAACAACTAGCACAGATACGCAGTATTTT.

V usage is TRBV19 and J usage is TRBJ2-7; 8 nucleotides line up with TRBD2. V shed 3 bases, J shed 0 bases, and the junction held 1 base outside the gene matches. This CDR3 is 14 amino acids long. CDR1 and CDR2 (germline): LNHDA, SQIVND (reference sequence). The DNA of the CDR3 is TGTGCCAGTAGTATTAGCGGGGCCTCCTACGAGCAGTACTTC. It codes for CASSISGASYEQYF.

To note about this clone: The germline gene is not matched at one end of the junction; a read error may be the cause. The chain joins TRBV5-5 to TRBJ1-2; perhaps TRBD1 as D (5 bases). Germline values: CDR1 SGHKS, CDR2 YYEKEE (reference sequence). This CDR3 has 15 residues. The CDR3 region is CASSLVGGEAYGYPF. DNA of the CDR3: TGTGCCAGCAGCTTGGTCGGGGGAGAGGCCTATGGCTACCCCTTC. The variable domain in full, completed from reference TRBV5-5 and TRBJ1-2, reads DAGVTQSPTHLIKTRGQQVTLRCSPISGHKSVSWYQQVLGQGPQFIFQYYEKEERGRGNFPDRFSARQFPNYSSELNVNALLLGDSALYLCASSLVGGEAYGYPFGSGTRLTVV.

This clone is medium-sized by share. This chain connects TRBV4-2 to TRBJ2-3; 13 nucleotides agree with TRBD2. This CDR3 spans 16 amino acids. Looked up from germline, CDR1 is LGHNA and CDR2 is YNFKEQ. With V trimmed by 3 bases and J by 4 bases, 4 bases remained unmatched. CDR3 coding DNA: TGTGCCAGCAGCCAGGAACTAGCGGGAGGGTCAGATACGCAGTATTTT. It yields the protein CASSQELAGGSDTQYF.

This clone was detected once. The chain couples TRBV7-9 to TRBJ2-2; D remains unclear. Germline-derived CDR1 and CDR2 are SEHNR and FQNEAQ (reference sequence). The CDR3 covers 13 residues. Trimming took 3 bases from V and 4 from J, leaving 6 bases between them. The CDR3 reads CASSFVLTGELFF. The CDR3 DNA sequence: TGTGCCAGCAGCTTTGTTCTCACCGGGGAGCTGTTTTTT.

This sequence joins TRBV27 and TRBJ2-7; 10 nucleotides match TRBD1. The CDR3 sequence is 17 residues long. V was pared by 1 base and J by 3 bases, with 9 bases of the junction left unmatched. Germline-derived CDR1 and CDR2 are MNHEY and SMNVEV (reference sequence). CDR3 coding DNA: TGTGCCAGCAGTTTATGGGGACCCGGGACAGGGGACTACGAGCAGTACTTC. This sequence encodes CASSLWGPGTGDYEQYF.

The V call is TRBV9, the J call TRBJ2-7, with no clear D. The CDR3 is 13 amino acids. Trimming took 0 bases from V and 1 from J, leaving 5 bases between them. Germline V gene lookup returns CDR1 SGDLS and CDR2 YYNGEE. The CDR3 loop is CASSVDPSYEQYF. CDR3 sequence (DNA): TGTGCCAGCAGCGTAGATCCTTCCTACGAGCAGTACTTC.

The V and J genes are TRBV2 and TRBJ1-2; 7 positions match TRBD1. V was pared by 5 bases and J by 5 bases, with 11 bases of the junction left unmatched. Looked up from germline, CDR1 is SNHLY and CDR2 is FYNNEI. The CDR3 runs to 15 residues. The DNA for the CDR3 is TGTGCCAGCAGTCCTGACAGGGTTTTTACATATGGCTACACCTTC. The encoded protein is CASSPDRVFTYGYTF.

This clone appeared once. The J gene is TRBJ1-5, the V gene TRBV6-5; perhaps TRBD1 as D (5 bases). V was shortened by 0 bases and J by 6 bases, with 9 bases between the two germline ends. The germline CDR1 and CDR2 sequences are MNHEY and SVGAGI. The CDR3 is 14 residues long. The CDR3 nucleotides are TGTGCCAGCAGTTACTCGGGGGGAGGTCAGCCCCAGCATTTT. Translating gives CASSYSGGGQPQHF.

The chain has TRBV15 and TRBJ1-2; 9 bases match TRBD1. V trimming: 2 bases; J trimming: 1 base; junction bases outside the gene matches: 14. Germline V CDR1 and CDR2: LNHNV, YYDKDF (reference sequence). There are 19 residues in the CDR3. CDR3 protein: CATSRPLYRTGAYNYGYTF. The CDR3 bases are TGTGCCACCAGCAGACCACTCTATCGGACAGGGGCCTATAACTATGGCTACACCTTC.

The chain employs TRBV27 and TRBJ1-1; 8 bases map to TRBD1. J was trimmed by 5 bases and V by 4 bases; bases with no gene match: 6. The germline CDR1 and CDR2 sequences are MNHEY and SMNVEV (reference sequence). This CDR3 is 14 amino acids long. This CDR3 reads CASSWQGARTEAFF. For the CDR3, the DNA is TGTGCCAGCAGTTGGCAGGGGGCCCGGACTGAAGCTTTCTTT.

The chain joins TRBV27 to TRBJ1-2; TRBD1 matches at 7 bases. CDR1 and CDR2 (germline): MNHEY, SMNVEV (reference sequence). The ends lost 6 bases at V and 3 bases at J; junction bases unmatched: 10. The CDR3 sequence is 15 residues long. CDR3 DNA: TGTGCCAGCAGGCGACCTCTCGGGACAGACTATGGCTACACCTTC. Amino acids: CASRRPLGTDYGYTF.

The J gene is TRBJ1-4, the V gene TRBV27; TRBD1 agrees at 7 bases. The CDR3 length is 15 residues. The trim removed 6 bases at V and 4 bases at J, leaving 8 bases unmatched. Looked up from germline, CDR1 is MNHEY and CDR2 is SMNVEV (reference sequence). CDR3 sequence reads: CASSLEDRHNEKLFF. The CDR3 coding sequence is TGTGCCAGCAGCTTAGAGGACAGGCATAATGAAAAACTGTTTTTT.

The chain joins TRBV6-5 to TRBJ1-5, with TRBD1 matching over 7 bases. This CDR3 region has 13 residues. Per the germline V gene, CDR1 is MNHEY and CDR2 is SVGAGI. Unmatched junction bases numbered 3, after V lost 6 bases and J lost 4 bases. The CDR3 DNA sequence: TGTGCCAGCAGGCGGGACAGAAATCAGCCCCAGCATTTT. Translation: CASRRDRNQPQHF.